Listed below are T cell receptor beta chains from one sample, sequenced in a study of T-cell reconstitution after alpha-beta-depleted transplantation in children. TCRdb itself ran the PCR reads through MiXCR, one entry per CDR3 protein. The sample consists of some 200,000 distinct CDR3 sequences, around 8.9% of them appearing once. This specimen was PBMCs from the stem cell graft donor, taken from the stem cell graft. Source of these receptors: a human donor who donated a stem cell graft to a child with SCID. Both conserved end residues are part of each CDR3. D genes are given only for firm matches. The size entry gives how often the clone was seen (once, few, many) or a class if it is expanded.

d_call: -; v_call: TRBV20-1; j_call: TRBJ2-5; clone_size: many; cdr3_aa: CSARVAPAWETQYF; cdr3_nt: TGCAGTGCTAGGGTGGCGCCCGCATGGGAGACCCAGTACTTC
d_call: -; v_call: TRBV7-2; j_call: TRBJ2-3; clone_size: many; cdr3_aa: CASSTPPGSTDTQYF; cdr3_nt: TGTGCCAGCAGCACACCCCCGGGGAGCACAGATACGCAGTATTTT
d_call: -; v_call: TRBV7-8; j_call: TRBJ2-3; clone_size: many; cdr3_aa: CASSLNPGQPDTQYF; cdr3_nt: TGTGCCAGCAGCTTAAATCCTGGGCAGCCAGATACGCAGTATTTT
d_call: -; v_call: TRBV5-1; j_call: TRBJ1-1; clone_size: many; cdr3_aa: CASSLISENTEAFF; cdr3_nt: TGCGCCAGCAGCTTGATATCAGAGAACACTGAAGCTTTCTTT
d_call: -; v_call: TRBV27; j_call: TRBJ1-2; clone_size: many; cdr3_aa: CASRQGLQRNYGYTF; cdr3_nt: TGTGCCAGCAGACAAGGACTCCAAAGGAACTATGGCTACACCTTC
d_call: -; v_call: TRBV20-1; j_call: TRBJ2-1; clone_size: many; cdr3_aa: CSAEPGGSSYNEQFF; cdr3_nt: TGCAGTGCTGAACCTGGGGGAAGCTCCTACAATGAGCAGTTCTTC
d_call: -; v_call: TRBV5-1; j_call: TRBJ2-1; clone_size: many; cdr3_aa: CASSLARGDEQFF; cdr3_nt: TGCGCCAGCAGCTTGGCTCGTGGCGATGAGCAGTTCTTC
d_call: -; v_call: TRBV28; j_call: TRBJ2-1; clone_size: many; cdr3_aa: CASSFGWGYNEQFF; cdr3_nt: TGTGCCAGCAGTTTTGGTTGGGGATACAATGAGCAGTTCTTC
d_call: -; v_call: TRBV29-1; j_call: TRBJ2-3; clone_size: many; cdr3_aa: CSVAGPSSTDTQYF; cdr3_nt: TGCAGCGTTGCGGGACCGTCGAGCACAGATACGCAGTATTTT
d_call: -; v_call: TRBV29-1; j_call: TRBJ1-2; clone_size: many; cdr3_aa: CSVARGESYTF; cdr3_nt: TGCAGCGTTGCGCGAGGGGAGAGCTACACCTTC
d_call: -; v_call: TRBV5-5; j_call: TRBJ1-6; clone_size: many; cdr3_aa: CASSLLGRTAGNSPLHF; cdr3_nt: TGTGCCAGCAGCTTGTTGGGGAGGACGGCAGGGAATTCACCCCTCCACTTT
d_call: -; v_call: TRBV5-1; j_call: TRBJ1-2; clone_size: many; cdr3_aa: CASSLTDDYGYTF; cdr3_nt: TGCGCCAGCAGCCTAACAGACGACTATGGCTACACCTTC
d_call: TRBD1; v_call: TRBV12-3/TRBV12-4; j_call: TRBJ1-2; clone_size: many; cdr3_aa: CASSLTGLLYGYTF; cdr3_nt: TGTGCCAGCAGTTTGACAGGGCTTCTCTATGGCTACACCTTC
d_call: -; v_call: TRBV5-1; j_call: TRBJ1-2; clone_size: many; cdr3_aa: CASSFSPGAFGYTF; cdr3_nt: TGCGCCAGCAGCTTTAGTCCGGGGGCATTCGGCTACACCTTC
d_call: -; v_call: TRBV4-1; j_call: TRBJ2-3; clone_size: many; cdr3_aa: CASSHQIGGTDTQYF; cdr3_nt: TGCGCCAGCAGCCACCAAATAGGGGGCACAGATACGCAGTATTTT
d_call: -; v_call: TRBV7-2; j_call: TRBJ2-7; clone_size: many; cdr3_aa: CASSLEGAGTYEQYF; cdr3_nt: TGTGCCAGCAGCTTAGAAGGGGCAGGGACGTACGAGCAGTACTTC
d_call: -; v_call: TRBV11-2; j_call: TRBJ1-6; clone_size: many; cdr3_aa: CASSLGGGNSPLHF; cdr3_nt: TGTGCCAGCAGCTTAGGGGGGGGAAATTCACCCCTCCACTTT
d_call: -; v_call: TRBV5-6; j_call: TRBJ1-2; clone_size: many; cdr3_aa: CASSLEQAMPYGYTF; cdr3_nt: TGTGCCAGCAGCTTGGAACAGGCGATGCCGTATGGCTACACCTTC
d_call: -; v_call: TRBV20-1; j_call: TRBJ1-2; clone_size: many; cdr3_aa: CRGAGALANYGYTF; cdr3_nt: TGCAGGGGAGCGGGGGCCTTAGCTAACTATGGCTACACCTTC